Listed below are T cell receptor beta chains from one sample, sequenced in a study of Ad26.COV2.S vaccination and SARS-CoV-2 variants. Some clones are missing from TCRdb's copy, which holds only in-frame ones; the method was immunoSEQ multiplex PCR. Of over 250,000 clones in the sample, over 75% were seen once. This specimen was peripheral blood, taken in a trial of Ad26.COV2.S vaccine versus placebo. These receptor sequences come from a person aged 18-60 years who received the Ad26.COV2.S COVID-19 vaccine or a placebo. CDR3s include the opening cysteine and the closing phenylalanine or tryptophan. The D gene is left open where the match is weak. Clone size is stated in some rows and not others, as once, few, many or a class when expanded.

V	D	size	J	CDR3	DNA
TRBV4-1	-	few	TRBJ2-7	CASSQVLARARYEQYF	TGCGCCAGCAGCCAAGTCCTCGCCAGGGCAAGATACGAGCAGTACTTC
TRBV4-1	TRBD1	-	TRBJ2-7	CASSRTGDSSYEQYF	TGCGCCAGCAGCCGGACAGGCGATAGCTCCTACGAGCAGTACTTC
TRBV3-1/TRBV3-2	-	-	TRBJ2-1	CASSLQGIPNNEQFF	TGTGCCAGCAGCCTGCAGGGTATCCCGAACAATGAGCAGTTCTTC
TRBV5-5	-	-	TRBJ1-2	CASSLGPAGSNYGYTF	TGTGCCAGCAGCTTGGGTCCGGCAGGGAGCAACTATGGCTACACCTTC
TRBV27	-	-	TRBJ2-7	CASSSHGAVLSYEQYF	TGTGCCAGCAGTTCACACGGGGCAGTACTCTCCTACGAGCAGTACTTC
TRBV5-4	TRBD1	-	TRBJ2-7	CASRKADRGAVYEQYF	TGTGCCAGCAGGAAAGCTGACAGGGGTGCGGTCTACGAGCAGTACTTC
TRBV6-5	TRBD1	once	TRBJ2-2	CAGQGFVTGELFF	TGTGCCGGACAGGGGTTTGTCACCGGGGAGCTGTTTTTT
TRBV7-8	-	once	TRBJ2-5	CASSRPPETQYF	TGTGCCAGCAGCCGGCCCCCGGAGACCCAGTACTTC
TRBV12-5	TRBD1	-	TRBJ2-7	CASGLPSGTGSYEQYF	TGTGCTAGTGGTTTGCCTTCCGGGACAGGGAGTTACGAGCAGTACTTC
TRBV4-1	-	-	TRBJ2-5	CASSQDAGAWETQYF	TGCGCCAGCAGCCAAGATGCAGGGGCGTGGGAGACCCAGTACTTC
TRBV10-3	TRBD2	-	TRBJ2-3	CATSPLAGVLLDTQYF	TGTGCCACCAGCCCTCTAGCGGGAGTGTTGTTGGATACGCAGTATTTT
TRBV5-1	TRBD2	-	TRBJ2-1	CASTRATSGGNEQFF	TGCGCCAGCACCCGTGCGACTAGCGGAGGCAATGAGCAGTTCTTC